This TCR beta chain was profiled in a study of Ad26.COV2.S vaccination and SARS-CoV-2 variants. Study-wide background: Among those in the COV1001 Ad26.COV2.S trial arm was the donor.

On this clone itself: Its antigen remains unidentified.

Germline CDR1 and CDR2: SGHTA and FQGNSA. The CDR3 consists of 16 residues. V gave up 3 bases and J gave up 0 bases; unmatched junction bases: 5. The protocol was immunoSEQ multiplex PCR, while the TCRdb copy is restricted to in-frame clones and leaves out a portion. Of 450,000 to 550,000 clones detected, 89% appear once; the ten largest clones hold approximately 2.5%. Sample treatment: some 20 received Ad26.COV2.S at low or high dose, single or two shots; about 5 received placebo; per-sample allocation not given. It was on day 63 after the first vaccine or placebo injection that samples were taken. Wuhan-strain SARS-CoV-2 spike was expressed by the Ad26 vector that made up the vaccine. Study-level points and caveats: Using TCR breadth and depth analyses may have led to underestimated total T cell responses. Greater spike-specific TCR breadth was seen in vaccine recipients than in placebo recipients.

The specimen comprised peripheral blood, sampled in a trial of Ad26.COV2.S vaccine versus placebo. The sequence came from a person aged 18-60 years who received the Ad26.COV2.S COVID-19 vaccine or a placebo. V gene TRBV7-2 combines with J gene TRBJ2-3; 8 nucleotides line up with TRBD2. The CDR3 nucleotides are TGTGCCAGCAGCTTTCGAGCGGGGGAAAGCACAGATACGCAGTATTTT. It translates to CASSFRAGESTDTQYF.